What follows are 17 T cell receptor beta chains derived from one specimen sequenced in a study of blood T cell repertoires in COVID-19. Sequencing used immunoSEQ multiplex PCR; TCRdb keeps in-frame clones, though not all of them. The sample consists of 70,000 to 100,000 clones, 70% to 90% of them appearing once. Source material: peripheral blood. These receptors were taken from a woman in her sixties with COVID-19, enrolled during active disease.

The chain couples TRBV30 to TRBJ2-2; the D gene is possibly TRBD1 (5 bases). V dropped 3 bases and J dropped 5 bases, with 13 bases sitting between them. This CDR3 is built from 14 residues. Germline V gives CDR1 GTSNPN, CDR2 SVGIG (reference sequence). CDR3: CAWSVGKGTGELFF. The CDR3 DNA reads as TGTGCCTGGAGCGTGGGGAAGGGGACCGGGGAGCTGTTTTTT.

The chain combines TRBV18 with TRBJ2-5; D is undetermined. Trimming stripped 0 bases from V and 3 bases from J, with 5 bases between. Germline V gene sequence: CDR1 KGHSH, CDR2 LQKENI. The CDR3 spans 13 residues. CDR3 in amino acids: CASSPPTEETQYF. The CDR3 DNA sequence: TGTGCCAGCTCACCACCCACAGAAGAGACCCAGTACTTC.

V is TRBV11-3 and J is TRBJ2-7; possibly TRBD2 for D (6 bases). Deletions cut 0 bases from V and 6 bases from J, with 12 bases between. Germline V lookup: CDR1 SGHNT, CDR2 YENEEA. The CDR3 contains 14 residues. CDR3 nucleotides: TGTGCCAGCAGCTTAGATGGAGGGGTGTCCGAGCAGTACTTC. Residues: CASSLDGGVSEQYF.

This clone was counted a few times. The CDR3 is CAWNHQRTGGSYNSPLHF. As DNA, the CDR3 is TGTGCCTGGAACCATCAAAGGACAGGGGGCTCCTATAATTCACCCCTCCACTTT. The chain employs TRBV30 and TRBJ1-6; 10 bases map to TRBD1. Losses at the gene ends were 4 bases for V and 0 bases for J; bases not matched to a gene: 9. The CDR3 runs 18 residues. Germline-derived CDR1 and CDR2 are GTSNPN and SVGIG (reference sequence).

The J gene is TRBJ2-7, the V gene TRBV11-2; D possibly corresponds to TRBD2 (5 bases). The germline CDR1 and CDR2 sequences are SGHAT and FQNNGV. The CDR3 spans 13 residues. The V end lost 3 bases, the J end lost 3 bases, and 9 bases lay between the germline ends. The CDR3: CASSFRGFYEQYF. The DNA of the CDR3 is TGTGCCAGCAGCTTCCGGGGTTTCTACGAGCAGTACTTC.

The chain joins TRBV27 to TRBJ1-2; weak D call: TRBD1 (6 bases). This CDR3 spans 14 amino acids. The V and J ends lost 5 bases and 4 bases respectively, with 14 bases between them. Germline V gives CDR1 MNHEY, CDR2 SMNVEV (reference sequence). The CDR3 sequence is CASSVTGTPYGYTF. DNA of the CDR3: TGTGCCAGCAGTGTGACCGGGACACCCTATGGCTACACCTTC.

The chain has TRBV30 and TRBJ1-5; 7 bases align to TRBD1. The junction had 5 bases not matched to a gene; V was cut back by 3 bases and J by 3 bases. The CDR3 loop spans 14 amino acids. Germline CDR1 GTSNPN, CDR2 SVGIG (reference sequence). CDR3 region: CAWSQTGFNQPQHF. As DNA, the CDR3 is TGTGCCTGGAGCCAGACAGGGTTCAATCAGCCCCAGCATTTT. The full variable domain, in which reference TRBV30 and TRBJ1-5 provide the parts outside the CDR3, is SQTIHQWPATLVQPVGSPLSLECTVEGTSNPNLYWYRQAAGRGLQLLFYSVGIGQISSEVPQNLSASRPQDRQFILSSKKLLLSDSGFYLCAWSQTGFNQPQHFGDGTRLSIL.

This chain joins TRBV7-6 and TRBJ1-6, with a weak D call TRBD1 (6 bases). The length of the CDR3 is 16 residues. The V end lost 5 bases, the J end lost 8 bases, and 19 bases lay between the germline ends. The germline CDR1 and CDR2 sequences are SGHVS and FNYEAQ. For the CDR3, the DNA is TGTGCCAGCAGCCGACGGGGGGCGAGTAGAGATTCACCCCTCCACTTT. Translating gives CASSRRGASRDSPLHF. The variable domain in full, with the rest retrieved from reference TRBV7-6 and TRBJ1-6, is GAGVSQSPRYKVTKRGQDVALRCDPISGHVSLYWYRQALGQGPEFLTYFNYEAQQDKSGLPNDRFSAERPEGSISTLTIQRTEQRDSAMYRCASSRRGASRDSPLHFGNGTRLTVT.

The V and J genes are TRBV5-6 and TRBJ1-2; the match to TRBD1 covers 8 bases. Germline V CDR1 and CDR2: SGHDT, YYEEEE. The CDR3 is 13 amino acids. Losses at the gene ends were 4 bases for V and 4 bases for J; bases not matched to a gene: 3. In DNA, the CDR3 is TGTGCCAGCAGCCTGGACAGGGCCTATGGCTACACCTTC. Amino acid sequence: CASSLDRAYGYTF.

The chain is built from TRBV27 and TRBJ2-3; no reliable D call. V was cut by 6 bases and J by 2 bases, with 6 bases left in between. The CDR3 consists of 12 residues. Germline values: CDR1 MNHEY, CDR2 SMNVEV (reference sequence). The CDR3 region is CASSENTDTQYF. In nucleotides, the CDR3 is TGTGCCAGCAGCGAGAACACAGATACGCAGTATTTT.

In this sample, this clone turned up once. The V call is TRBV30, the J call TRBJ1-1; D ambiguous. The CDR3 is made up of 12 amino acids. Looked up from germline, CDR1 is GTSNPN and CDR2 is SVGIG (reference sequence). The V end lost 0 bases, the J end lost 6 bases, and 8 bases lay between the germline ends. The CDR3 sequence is CAWSVSQAEAFF. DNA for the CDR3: TGTGCCTGGAGTGTAAGTCAGGCTGAAGCTTTCTTT. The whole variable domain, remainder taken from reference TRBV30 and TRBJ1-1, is SQTIHQWPATLVQPVGSPLSLECTVEGTSNPNLYWYRQAAGRGLQLLFYSVGIGQISSEVPQNLSASRPQDRQFILSSKKLLLSDSGFYLCAWSVSQAEAFFGQGTRLTVV.

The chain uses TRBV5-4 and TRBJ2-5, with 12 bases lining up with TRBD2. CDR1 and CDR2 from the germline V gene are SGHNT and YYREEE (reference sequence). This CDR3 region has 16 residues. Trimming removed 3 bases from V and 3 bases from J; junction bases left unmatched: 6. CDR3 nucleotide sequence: TGTGCCAGCAGCTGGACCCTAGCGGGGGGGGAAGAGACCCAGTACTTC. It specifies CASSWTLAGGEETQYF.

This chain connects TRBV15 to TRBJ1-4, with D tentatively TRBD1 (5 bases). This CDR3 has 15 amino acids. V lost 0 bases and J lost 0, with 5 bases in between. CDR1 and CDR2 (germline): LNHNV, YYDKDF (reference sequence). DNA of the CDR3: TGTGCCACCAGCAGAGACAGGGCAACTAATGAAAAACTGTTTTTT. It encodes CATSRDRATNEKLFF. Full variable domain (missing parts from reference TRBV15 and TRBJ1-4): DAMVIQNPRYQVTQFGKPVTLSCSQTLNHNVMYWYQQKSSQAPKLLFHYYDKDFNNEADTPDNFQSRRPNTSFCFLDIRSPGLGDTAMYLCATSRDRATNEKLFFGSGTQLSVL.

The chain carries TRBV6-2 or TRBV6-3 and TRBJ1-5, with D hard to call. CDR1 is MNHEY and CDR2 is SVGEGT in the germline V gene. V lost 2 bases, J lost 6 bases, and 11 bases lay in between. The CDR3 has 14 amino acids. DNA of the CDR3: TGTGCCAGCAGTTACCTTCGGTCCGGTCAGCCCCAGCATTTT. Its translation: CASSYLRSGQPQHF.

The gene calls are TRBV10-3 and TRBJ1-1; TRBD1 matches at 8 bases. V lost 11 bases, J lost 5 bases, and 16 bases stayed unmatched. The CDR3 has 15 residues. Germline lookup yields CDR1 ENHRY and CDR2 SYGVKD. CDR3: CASLQGTGIITEAFF. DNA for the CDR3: TGTGCCTCCTTACAGGGGACAGGTATTATTACTGAAGCTTTCTTT.

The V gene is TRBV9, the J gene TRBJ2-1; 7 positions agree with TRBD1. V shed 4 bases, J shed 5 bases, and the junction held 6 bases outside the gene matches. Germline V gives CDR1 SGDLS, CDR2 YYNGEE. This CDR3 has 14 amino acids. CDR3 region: CASSPGQANNEQFF. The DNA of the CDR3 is TGTGCCAGCAGCCCCGGACAGGCCAACAATGAGCAGTTCTTC.

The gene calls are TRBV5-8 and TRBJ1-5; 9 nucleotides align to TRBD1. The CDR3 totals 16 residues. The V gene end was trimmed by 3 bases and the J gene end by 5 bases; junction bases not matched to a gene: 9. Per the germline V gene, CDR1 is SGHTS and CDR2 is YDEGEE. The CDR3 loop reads CASSSPGTGNDQPQHF. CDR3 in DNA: TGTGCCAGCAGCTCTCCCGGGACAGGGAACGATCAGCCCCAGCATTTT. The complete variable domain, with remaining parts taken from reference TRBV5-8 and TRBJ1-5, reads EAGVTQSPTHLIKTRGQQATLRCSPISGHTSVYWYQQALGLGLQFLLWYDEGEERNRGNFPPRFSGRQFPNYSSELNVNALELEDSALYLCASSSPGTGNDQPQHFGDGTRLSIL.